The entry that follows covers one T cell receptor (beta chain) sequence. The sample belongs to a study of shared clonotypes between healthy human individuals. J was trimmed by 5 bases and V by 4 bases; bases with no gene match: 11. CDR3 size: 16 residues. CDR1 ENHRY and CDR2 SYGVKD come from the germline V gene. The study ran the assay at deep level. Produced via immunoSEQ multiplex PCR; TCRdb's table is partial and in-frame only. The sample gives 600,000 to 750,000 clones, 90% of which show up once; 30% to 40% is in the top ten. The chain has TRBV10-3 and TRBJ2-5, with 9 bases matching TRBD2. Source material: memory CD8+ T cells from PBMCs. As to subset: CD45RO+ cells pooled with CCR7-negative TemRA cells. The receptor comes from a man between 18 and 29 years old in good health. Some clones in this sample may be carry-over from other donors' samples. The CDR3, as DNA: TGTGCCATCAGTGGGAGACTAGCGGTTGGTCGGGAGACCCAGTACTTC. Translated, it gives CAISGRLAVGRETQYF.